This TCR beta chain was profiled in a study of blood T cell repertoires in COVID-19. Study in general: Italy, Spain and the United States were the sources of the convalescent and acute COVID-19 samples. Sources were T cells, B-cell-depleted T cells, or PBMCs; the material itself was cDNA or gDNA.

Per the authors' pipeline: Estimates of nucleated cell counts were drawn from the amplification of reference gene primers. TCRdb's copy holds only in-frame clones and misses some; the assay was immunoSEQ multiplex PCR. V and J calls and clone size are those listed in that table; D and trimming were worked out from the DNA. Of 43,000 or so clones listed, approximately 90% are singletons. Germline V gives CDR1 MDHEN, CDR2 SYDVKM. Losses at the gene ends were 3 bases for V and 3 bases for J; bases not matched to a gene: 1. The CDR3 is 13 amino acids. A few counts support this clone. The rearrangement joins TRBV28 to TRBJ2-7, with 8 bases aligning to TRBD1. This TCR derives from a man aged 55 to 69 with active COVID-19. The sequencing sample was made of peripheral blood. The CDR3 nucleotides read TGTGCCAGCAGTTTTACAGGGGGCTACGAGCAGTACTTC. Translated, it gives CASSFTGGYEQYF.